Included here is one TCR beta chain sequence, with context. This sample is drawn from a study of cytomegalovirus exposure and HLA in healthy donors. CDR1 KGHSH and CDR2 LQKENI come from the germline V gene. Losses at the gene ends were 3 bases for V and 4 bases for J; bases not matched to a gene: 2. The CDR3 has 16 amino acids. Using immunoSEQ multiplex PCR, the repertoire was profiled, and TCRdb retains in-frame clones only, with some absent. The data show fewer than 55,000 clones, almost 95% seen once. Sequencing used PBMCs. This receptor was taken from a man younger than 30 in good health and CMV-seronegative. The chain links TRBV18 to TRBJ2-2, with 13 bases lining up with TRBD2. CDR3 protein: CASSPRTSGSTGELFF. For the CDR3, the DNA is TGTGCCAGCTCACCTAGGACTAGCGGGAGCACCGGGGAGCTGTTTTTT.